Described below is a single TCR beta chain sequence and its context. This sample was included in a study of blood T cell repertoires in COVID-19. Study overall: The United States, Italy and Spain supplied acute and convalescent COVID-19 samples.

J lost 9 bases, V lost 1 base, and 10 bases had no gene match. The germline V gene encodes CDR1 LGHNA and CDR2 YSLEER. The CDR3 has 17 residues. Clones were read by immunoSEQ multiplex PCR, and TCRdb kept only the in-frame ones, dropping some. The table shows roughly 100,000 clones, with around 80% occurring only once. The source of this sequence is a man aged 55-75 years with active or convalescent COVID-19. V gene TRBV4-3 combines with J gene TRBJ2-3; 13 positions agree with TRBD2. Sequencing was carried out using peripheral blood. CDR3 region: CASSQAGTSGDLGTQYF. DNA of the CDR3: TGCGCCAGCAGCCAAGCCGGGACTAGCGGGGACCTTGGGACGCAGTATTTT.